This T cell receptor beta chain was observed in a study of CD8+ T cells in alopecia areata. Study-wide context: Graft recipients were approximately 7-10-week-old female C3H/HeJ mice, and donor skin originated from roughly 6-13-month-old C3H/HeJ mice with spontaneous alopecia. The study, taken as a whole, reports: Sharing of TCR sequences between patients (possibly for HLA-related reasons) was less clear than in mice. Sequenced scalp T cells also include alphabeta T cells resident in normal skin. Affected scalp, especially in alopecia totalis/universalis, had a higher clonality than normal scalp did.

After pooling, cutaneous lymph node cells were sorted with CD4, CD8alpha, NKG2D, NKG2ACE and other markers. This clone was picked up a small number of times. Its antigen is not identified. The gene names given are mouse names. Sequencing used cDNA as its template, made by extracting RNA and reverse transcribing it. Profiled with immunoSEQ multiplex PCR; TCRdb holds only in-frame clones, not every one. The sample contains around 290,000 clones, none of them singletons. Sequenced material: CD4+ T cells sorted from a lymph node. This sequence originates from a C3H/HeJ mouse with alopecia areata. For this mouse line, the MHC haplotype is H2-k.

Incomplete CDR3 DNA: TGTGCCTGGAGTCTAGGGGGATATATAGATTCGCCC. Translating it yields CAWSLGGYIDSP. The complete CDR3 sequence is CAWSLGGYIDSPLYF. The gene calls are TRBV31 and TRBJ1-6; weak D call: TRBD1 (6 bases). The read is 3 residues too short to cover the CDR3 end, so that end is filled in from the germline J gene. TRBJ1-6 is marked as an open reading frame, function uncertain. Trimming left V 0 bases short and J 8 bases short, with 14 bases between. The CDR3 loop spans 15 amino acids. Per germline, CDR1 GKSSPN and CDR2 SITVG.